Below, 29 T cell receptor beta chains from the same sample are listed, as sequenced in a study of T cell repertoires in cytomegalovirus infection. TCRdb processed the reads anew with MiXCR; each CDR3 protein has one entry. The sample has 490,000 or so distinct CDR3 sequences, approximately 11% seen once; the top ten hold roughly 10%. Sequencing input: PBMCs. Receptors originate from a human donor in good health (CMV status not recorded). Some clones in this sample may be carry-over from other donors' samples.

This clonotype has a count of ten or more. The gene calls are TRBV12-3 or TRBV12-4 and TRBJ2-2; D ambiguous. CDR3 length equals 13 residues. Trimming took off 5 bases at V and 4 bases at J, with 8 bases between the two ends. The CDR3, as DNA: TGTGCCAGCAGTCCGTGGGGCACCGGGGAGCTGTTTTTT. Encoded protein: CASSPWGTGELFF.

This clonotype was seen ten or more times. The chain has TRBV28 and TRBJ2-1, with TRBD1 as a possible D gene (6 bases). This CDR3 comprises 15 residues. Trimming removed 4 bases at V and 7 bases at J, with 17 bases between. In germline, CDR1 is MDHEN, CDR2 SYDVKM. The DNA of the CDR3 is TGTGCCAGCAGTTCGCCCCGGGCTGGGACAAATGAGCAGTTCTTC. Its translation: CASSSPRAGTNEQFF.

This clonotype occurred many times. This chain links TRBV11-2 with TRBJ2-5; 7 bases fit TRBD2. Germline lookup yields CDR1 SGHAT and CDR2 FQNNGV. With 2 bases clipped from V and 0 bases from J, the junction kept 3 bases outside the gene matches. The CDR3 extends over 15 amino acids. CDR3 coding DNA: TGTGCCAGCAGCTTATTTAGCGGGTACCAAGAGACCCAGTACTTC. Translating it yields CASSLFSGYQETQYF.

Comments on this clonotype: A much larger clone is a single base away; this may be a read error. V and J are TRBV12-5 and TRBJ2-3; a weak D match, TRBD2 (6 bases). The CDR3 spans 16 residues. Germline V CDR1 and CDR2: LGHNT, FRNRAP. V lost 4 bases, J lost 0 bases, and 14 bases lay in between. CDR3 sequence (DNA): TGTGCTAGTGGTTGGGAGGCAAGCTCTAGCACAGATACGCAGTATTTT. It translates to CASGWEASSSTDTQYF.

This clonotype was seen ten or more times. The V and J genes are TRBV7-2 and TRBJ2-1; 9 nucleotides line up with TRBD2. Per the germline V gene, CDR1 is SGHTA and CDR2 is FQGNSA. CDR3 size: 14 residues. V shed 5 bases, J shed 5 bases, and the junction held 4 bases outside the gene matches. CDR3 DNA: TGTGCCAGCAGCGTTAGCGGGAGCCACAATGAGCAGTTCTTC. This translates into CASSVSGSHNEQFF.

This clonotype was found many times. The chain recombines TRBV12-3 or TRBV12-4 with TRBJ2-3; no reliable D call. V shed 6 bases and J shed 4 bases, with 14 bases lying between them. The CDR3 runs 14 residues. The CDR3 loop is CASRSPVGADTQYF. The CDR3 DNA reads TGTGCCAGCAGGAGCCCCGTTGGAGCAGATACGCAGTATTTT.

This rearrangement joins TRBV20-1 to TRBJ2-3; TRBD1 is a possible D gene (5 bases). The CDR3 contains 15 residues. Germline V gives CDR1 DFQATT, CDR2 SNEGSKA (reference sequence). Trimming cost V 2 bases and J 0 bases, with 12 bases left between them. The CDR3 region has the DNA TGCAGTGCTAGATCCCAGGGAACTAGCACAGATACGCAGTATTTT. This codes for CSARSQGTSTDTQYF.

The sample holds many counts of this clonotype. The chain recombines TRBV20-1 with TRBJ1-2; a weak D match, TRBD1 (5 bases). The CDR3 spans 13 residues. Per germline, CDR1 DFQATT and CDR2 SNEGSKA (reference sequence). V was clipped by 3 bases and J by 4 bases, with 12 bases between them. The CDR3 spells CSASLSRGYGYTF. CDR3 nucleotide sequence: TGCAGTGCTAGTCTCTCGAGGGGCTATGGCTACACCTTC.

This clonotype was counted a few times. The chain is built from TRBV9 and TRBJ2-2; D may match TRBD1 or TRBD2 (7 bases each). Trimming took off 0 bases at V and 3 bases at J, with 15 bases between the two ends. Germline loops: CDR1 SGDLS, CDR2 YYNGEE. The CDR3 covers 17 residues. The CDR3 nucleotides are TGTGCCAGCAGCGTAGGCAGGGGGGGCCAGGACACCGGGGAGCTGTTTTTT. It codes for CASSVGRGGQDTGELFF. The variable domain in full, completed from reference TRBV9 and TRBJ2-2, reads DSGVTQTPKHLITATGQRVTLRCSPRSGDLSVYWYQQSLDQGLQFLIQYYNGEERAKGNILERFSAQQFPDLHSELNLSSLELGDSALYFCASSVGRGGQDTGELFFGEGSRLTVL.

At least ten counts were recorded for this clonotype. CDR3 loop: CASILTTSTGELFF. The DNA of the CDR3 is TGTGCCAGCATCCTTACGACTTCGACCGGGGAGCTGTTTTTT. J is TRBJ2-2 and V is TRBV2; D gene ambiguous. The CDR3 is 14 amino acids. V lost 7 bases, J lost 5 bases, and 14 bases lay in between. Germline CDR1 SNHLY, CDR2 FYNNEI.

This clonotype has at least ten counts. The CDR3 region is CASTQDIYEQYF. CDR3 nucleotides: TGTGCCAGCACTCAGGACATCTACGAGCAGTACTTC. The chain combines TRBV6-1 with TRBJ2-7, with a tentative D call TRBD1 (5 bases). The V and J ends lost 7 bases and 3 bases respectively, with 10 bases between them. The germline V gene encodes CDR1 MNHNS and CDR2 SASEGT. This CDR3 spans 12 amino acids.

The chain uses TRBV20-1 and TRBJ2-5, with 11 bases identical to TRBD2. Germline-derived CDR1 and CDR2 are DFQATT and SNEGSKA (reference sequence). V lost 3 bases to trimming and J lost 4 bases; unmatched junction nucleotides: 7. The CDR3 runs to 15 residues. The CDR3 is CSASSDGTSGETQYF. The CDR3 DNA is TGCAGTGCTAGTTCCGACGGGACTAGCGGAGAGACCCAGTACTTC.

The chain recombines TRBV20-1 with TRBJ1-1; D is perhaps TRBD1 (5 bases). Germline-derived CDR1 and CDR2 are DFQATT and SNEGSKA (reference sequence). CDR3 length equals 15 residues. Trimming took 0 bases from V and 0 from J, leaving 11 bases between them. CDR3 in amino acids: CSARDKDTMNTEAFF. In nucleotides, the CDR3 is TGCAGTGCTAGAGATAAGGACACAATGAACACTGAAGCTTTCTTT.

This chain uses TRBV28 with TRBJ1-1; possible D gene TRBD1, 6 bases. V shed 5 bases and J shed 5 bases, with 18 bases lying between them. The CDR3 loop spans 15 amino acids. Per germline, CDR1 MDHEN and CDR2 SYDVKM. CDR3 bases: TGTGCCAGCAGTAGCCCCCGGGGTCAGGGGACTGAAGCTTTCTTT. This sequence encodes CASSSPRGQGTEAFF.

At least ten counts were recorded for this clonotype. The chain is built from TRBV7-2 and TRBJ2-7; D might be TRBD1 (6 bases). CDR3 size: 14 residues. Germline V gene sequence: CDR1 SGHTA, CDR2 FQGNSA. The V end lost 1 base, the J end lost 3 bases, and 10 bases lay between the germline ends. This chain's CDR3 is CASSLVRDNYEQYF. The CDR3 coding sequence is TGTGCCAGCAGCTTAGTTCGGGACAACTACGAGCAGTACTTC. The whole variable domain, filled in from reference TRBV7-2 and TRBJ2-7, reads GAGVSQSPSNKVTEKGKDVELRCDPISGHTALYWYRQSLGQGLEFLIYFQGNSAPDKSGLPSDRFSAERTGGSVSTLTIQRTQQEDSAVYLCASSLVRDNYEQYFGPGTRLTVT.

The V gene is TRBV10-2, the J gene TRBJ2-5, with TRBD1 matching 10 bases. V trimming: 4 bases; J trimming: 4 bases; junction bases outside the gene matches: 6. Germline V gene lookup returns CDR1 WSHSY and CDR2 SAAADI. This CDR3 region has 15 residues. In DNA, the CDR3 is TGCGCCAGCAGTGGGCAGGACAGGGGGTCAGAGACCCAGTACTTC. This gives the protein CASSGQDRGSETQYF.

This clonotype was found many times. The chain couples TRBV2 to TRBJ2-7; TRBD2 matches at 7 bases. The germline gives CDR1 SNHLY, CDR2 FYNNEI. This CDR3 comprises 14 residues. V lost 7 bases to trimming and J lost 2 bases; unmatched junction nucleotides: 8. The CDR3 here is CASTPTSITYEQYF. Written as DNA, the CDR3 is TGTGCCAGCACCCCGACTAGCATAACCTACGAGCAGTACTTC. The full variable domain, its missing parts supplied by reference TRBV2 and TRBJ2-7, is EPEVTQTPSHQVTQMGQEVILRCVPISNHLYFYWYRQILGQKVEFLVSFYNNEISEKSEIFDDQFSVERPDGSNFTLKIRSTKLEDSAMYFCASTPTSITYEQYFGPGTRLTVT.

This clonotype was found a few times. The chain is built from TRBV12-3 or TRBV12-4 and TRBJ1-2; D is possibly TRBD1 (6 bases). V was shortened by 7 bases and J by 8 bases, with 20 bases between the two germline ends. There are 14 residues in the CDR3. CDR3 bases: TGTGCCAGCACTGGTACGGGGGGCCTTCGAGGCTACACCTTC. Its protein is CASTGTGGLRGYTF.

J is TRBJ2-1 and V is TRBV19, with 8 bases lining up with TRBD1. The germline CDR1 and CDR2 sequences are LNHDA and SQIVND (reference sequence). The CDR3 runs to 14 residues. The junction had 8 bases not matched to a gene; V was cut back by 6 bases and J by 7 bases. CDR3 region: CASSHGQGGNEQFF. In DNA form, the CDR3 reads TGTGCCAGTAGCCACGGACAGGGCGGGAATGAGCAGTTCTTC.

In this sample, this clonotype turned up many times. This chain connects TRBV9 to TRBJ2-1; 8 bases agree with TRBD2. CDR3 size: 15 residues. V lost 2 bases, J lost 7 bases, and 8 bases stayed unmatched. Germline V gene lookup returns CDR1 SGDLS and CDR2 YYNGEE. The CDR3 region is CASSVGLAVVNEQFF. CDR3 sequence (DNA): TGTGCCAGCAGCGTCGGACTAGCAGTGGTGAATGAGCAGTTCTTC.

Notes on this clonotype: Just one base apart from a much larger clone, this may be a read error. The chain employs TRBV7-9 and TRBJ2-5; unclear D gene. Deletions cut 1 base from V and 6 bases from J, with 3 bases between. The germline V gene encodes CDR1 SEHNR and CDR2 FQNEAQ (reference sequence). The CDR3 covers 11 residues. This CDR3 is CASSLVQTQYF. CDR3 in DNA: TGTGCCAGCAGCTTAGTACAGACCCAGTACTTC.

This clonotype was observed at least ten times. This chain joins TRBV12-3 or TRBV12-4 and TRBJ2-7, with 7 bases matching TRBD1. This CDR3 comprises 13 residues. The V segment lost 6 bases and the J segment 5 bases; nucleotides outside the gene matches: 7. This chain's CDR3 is CASSPAQGNEQYF. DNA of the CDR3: TGTGCCAGCAGCCCAGCACAGGGGAACGAGCAGTACTTC.

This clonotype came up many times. The CDR3 region is CASSLSAGSWDEQYF. The CDR3 DNA follows: TGTGCCAGCAGCTTATCTGCAGGGTCCTGGGACGAGCAGTACTTC. The chain couples TRBV7-9 to TRBJ2-7; tentative D call: TRBD1 (5 bases). This CDR3 is 15 amino acids long. Germline CDR1 SEHNR, CDR2 FQNEAQ (reference sequence). V was shortened by 2 bases and J by 5 bases, with 16 bases between the two germline ends.

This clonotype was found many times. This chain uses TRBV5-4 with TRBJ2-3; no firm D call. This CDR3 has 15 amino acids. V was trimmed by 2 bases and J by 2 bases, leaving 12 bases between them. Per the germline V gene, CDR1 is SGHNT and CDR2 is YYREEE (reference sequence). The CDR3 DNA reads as TGTGCCAGCAGCTTTTCGTACAGTACCACAGATACGCAGTATTTT. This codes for CASSFSYSTTDTQYF. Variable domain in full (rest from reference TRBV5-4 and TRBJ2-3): ETGVTQSPTHLIKTRGQQVTLRCSSQSGHNTVSWYQQALGQGPQFIFQYYREEENGRGNFPPRFSGLQFPNYSSELNVNALELDDSALYLCASSFSYSTTDTQYFGPGTRLTVL.

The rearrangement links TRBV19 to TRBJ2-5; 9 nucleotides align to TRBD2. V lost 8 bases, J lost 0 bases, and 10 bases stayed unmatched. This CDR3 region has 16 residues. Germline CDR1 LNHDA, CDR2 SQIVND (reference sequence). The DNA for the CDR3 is TGTGCCAGTGGTCGATCTAGCGGGGCGTACCAAGAGACCCAGTACTTC. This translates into CASGRSSGAYQETQYF.

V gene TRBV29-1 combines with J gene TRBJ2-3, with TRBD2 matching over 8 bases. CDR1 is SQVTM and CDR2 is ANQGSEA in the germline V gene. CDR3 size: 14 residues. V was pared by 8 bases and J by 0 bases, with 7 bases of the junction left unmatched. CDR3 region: CSQPASGSTDTQYF. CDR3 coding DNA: TGCAGCCAACCGGCTAGCGGGAGCACAGATACGCAGTATTTT.

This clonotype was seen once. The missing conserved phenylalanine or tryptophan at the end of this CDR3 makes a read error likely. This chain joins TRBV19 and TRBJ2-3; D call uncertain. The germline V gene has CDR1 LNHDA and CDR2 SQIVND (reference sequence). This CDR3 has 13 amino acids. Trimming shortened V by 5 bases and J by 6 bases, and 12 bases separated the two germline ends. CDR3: CASSSESTDTQYS. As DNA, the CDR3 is TGTGCCAGTAGTTCCGAATCCACCGATACGCAGTATTCT.

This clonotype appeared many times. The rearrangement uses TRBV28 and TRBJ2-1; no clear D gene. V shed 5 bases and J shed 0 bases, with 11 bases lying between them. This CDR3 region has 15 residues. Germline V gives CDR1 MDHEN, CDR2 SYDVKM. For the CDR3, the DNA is TGTGCCAGCAGTACGCCTATCGGCTCCTACAATGAGCAGTTCTTC. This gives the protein CASSTPIGSYNEQFF.

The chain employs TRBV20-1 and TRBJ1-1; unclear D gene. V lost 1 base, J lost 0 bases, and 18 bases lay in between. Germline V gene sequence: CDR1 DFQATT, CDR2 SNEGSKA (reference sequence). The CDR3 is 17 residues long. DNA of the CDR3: TGCAGTGCTAGAGGGGCAAGGGAAGGTAACATGAACACTGAAGCTTTCTTT. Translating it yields CSARGAREGNMNTEAFF.